Listed below are T cell receptor beta chains from one sample, sequenced in a study of beta chain features in type 1 diabetes. Libraries were prepared by immunoSEQ multiplex PCR; TCRdb keeps only in-frame clonotypes and omits some of them. This table holds 680,000 or so clones, roughly an eighth found once. The sequenced sample consisted of naive CD4+ T cells from blood. The source is a young man with type 1 diabetes. Both conserved end residues are part of each CDR3. The order of the fields is D gene, clone size, V gene, J gene, CDR3 length, CDR3 protein, CDR3 DNA. A D gene is named only where the DNA matches it firmly. Clone size is stated in some rows and not others, as once, few, many or a class when expanded.

NA	few	TRBV29-1	TRBJ2-7	16	CSVHPLKGPSSYEQYF	TGCAGCGTACACCCCCTGAAGGGGCCCAGCTCCTACGAGCAGTACTTC
NA	NA	TRBV6-1	TRBJ2-3	11	CASSLTDTQYF	TGTGCCAGCAGTCTCACAGATACGCAGTATTTT
TRBD1	few	TRBV5-6	TRBJ1-4	15	CASSLTGTGNEKLFF	TGTGCCAGCAGTCTTACCGGGACAGGGAATGAAAAACTGTTTTTT
NA	NA	TRBV11-1	TRBJ2-7	12	CASSLVGYEQYF	TGTGCCAGCAGCTTAGTAGGGTACGAGCAGTACTTC
NA	few	TRBV11-1	TRBJ2-5	17	CASSLALPGTYQETQYF	TGTGCCAGCAGCTTAGCCCTCCCCGGGACATACCAAGAGACCCAGTACTTC
NA	NA	TRBV19	TRBJ1-2	12	CASSPAQGGYTF	TGTGCCAGTAGTCCGGCCCAGGGGGGCTACACCTTC
TRBD1	once	TRBV7-7	TRBJ2-2	16	CASSSAGQGASGELFF	TGTGCTAGCAGCTCCGCGGGACAGGGGGCATCCGGGGAGCTGTTTTTT
NA	NA	TRBV10-3	TRBJ1-4	11	CATRGNEKLFF	TGTGCCACCCGGGGGAATGAAAAACTGTTTTTT
NA	few	TRBV7-9	TRBJ1-1	15	CASSRSVPGDTEAFF	TGTGCCAGCAGCCGGTCCGTCCCAGGCGACACTGAAGCTTTCTTT
NA	NA	TRBV18	TRBJ1-1	15	CASSPTSGADTEAFF	TGTGCCAGCTCACCCACCTCCGGGGCGGACACTGAAGCTTTCTTT
NA	few	TRBV11-2	TRBJ1-3	16	CASSLAQYGSGNTIYF	TGTGCCAGCAGCTTAGCCCAGTATGGCTCTGGAAACACCATATATTTT
TRBD1	few	TRBV4-1	TRBJ1-6	16	CASRPTGVSYNSPLHF	TGCGCCAGCAGACCTACAGGGGTCTCCTATAATTCACCCCTCCACTTT
NA	few	TRBV6-1	TRBJ1-5	13	CASSEREGQPQHF	TGTGCCAGCAGTGAAAGGGAGGGTCAGCCCCAGCATTTT
NA	NA	TRBV30	TRBJ2-7	13	CAWRYRAGNEQYF	TGTGCCTGGAGGTACCGGGCCGGGAACGAGCAGTACTTC
NA	NA	TRBV7-3	TRBJ2-2	14	CASSLLRGAGELFF	TGTGCCAGCAGCTTATTACGGGGCGCCGGGGAGCTGTTTTTT
TRBD2	few	TRBV4-1	TRBJ2-7	18	CASSPFNSGKGPTYEQYF	TGCGCCAGCAGCCCATTTAACAGCGGGAAGGGGCCTACCTACGAGCAGTACTTC
NA	few	TRBV4-1	TRBJ1-1	13	CASSQELTSGAFF	TGCGCCAGCAGCCAAGAGTTAACCAGCGGAGCTTTCTTT
NA	NA	TRBV6-1	TRBJ1-5	13	CASSEEGNQPQHF	TGTGCCAGCAGTGAAGAGGGAAATCAGCCCCAGCATTTT
NA	few	TRBV30	TRBJ1-1	14	CAWTPRGGMTEAFF	TGTGCCTGGACCCCCCGGGGGGGGATGACTGAAGCTTTCTTT
NA	NA	TRBV7-9	TRBJ2-2	15	CASSLREANTGELFF	TGTGCCAGCAGCCTTAGGGAGGCGAACACCGGGGAGCTGTTTTTT
TRBD1	NA	TRBV25-1	TRBJ2-7	15	CASSGPGQGNYEQYF	TGTGCCAGCAGTGGACCGGGACAGGGGAACTACGAGCAGTACTTC
TRBD1	few	TRBV5-1	TRBJ1-1	14	CASSKGQENTEAFF	TGCGCCAGCAGCAAGGGACAGGAGAACACTGAAGCTTTCTTT
NA	few	TRBV18	TRBJ2-7	12	CASSLPSYEQYF	TGTGCCAGCTCACTCCCTTCCTACGAGCAGTACTTC
NA	few	TRBV4-1	TRBJ2-1	14	CASSRDYEGGTQFF	TGCGCCAGCAGTCGAGACTACGAGGGGGGGACCCAGTTCTTC
NA	NA	TRBV19	TRBJ1-2	10	CASSHYGYTF	TGTGCCAGTTCCCACTATGGCTACACCTTC
NA	NA	TRBV6-5	TRBJ1-5	13	CASSYSYNQPQHF	TGTGCCAGCAGTTACTCATACAATCAGCCCCAGCATTTT
NA	few	TRBV15	TRBJ1-5	14	CATSRISGNQPQHF	TGTGCCACCAGCAGAATCTCAGGGAATCAGCCCCAGCATTTT
NA	NA	TRBV6-1	TRBJ2-5	14	CASSEPGGWETQYF	TGTGCCAGCAGCGAGCCTGGGGGCTGGGAGACCCAGTACTTC
TRBD1	few	TRBV2	TRBJ2-7	12	CASRQGAYEQYF	TGTGCCAGCAGACAGGGGGCCTACGAGCAGTACTTC
TRBD1	few	TRBV2	TRBJ1-3	15	CASTQQGSSGNTIYF	TGTGCCAGCACCCAACAGGGGTCCTCTGGAAACACCATATATTTT
TRBD1	few	TRBV18	TRBJ1-2	14	CASSPPTGAYGYTF	TGTGCCAGCTCACCACCAACAGGGGCCTATGGCTACACCTTC
NA	once	TRBV6-5	TRBJ1-1	14	CASRTSGTNTEAFF	TGTGCCAGCAGGACGTCTGGGACGAACACTGAAGCTTTCTTT
NA	NA	TRBV28	TRBJ2-5	14	CASSGDLSQETQYF	TGTGCCAGCAGTGGGGACTTATCCCAAGAGACCCAGTACTTC
NA	few	TRBV28	TRBJ2-7	14	CASSLDWSSYEQYF	TGTGCCAGCAGTTTGGACTGGAGCTCCTACGAGCAGTACTTC
NA	NA	TRBV7-8	TRBJ1-5	16	CASSLAFGQLNQPQHF	TGTGCCAGCAGCTTAGCGTTTGGGCAGCTCAATCAGCCCCAGCATTTT
TRBD1	once	TRBV9	TRBJ2-5	17	CASSVATTGKYQETQYF	TGTGCCAGCAGCGTAGCTACGACAGGGAAGTACCAAGAGACCCAGTACTTC
NA	NA	TRBV5-6	TRBJ1-1	15	CASSLGAGINTEAFF	TGTGCCAGCAGCTTGGGTGCGGGGATTAACACTGAAGCTTTCTTT
NA	few	TRBV7-9	TRBJ2-7	12	CASSFGSRDQYF	TGTGCCAGCAGCTTTGGAAGCCGAGACCAGTACTTC
NA	NA	TRBV18	TRBJ2-7	14	CASSTGPNRDEQYF	TGTGCCAGCTCAACAGGGCCCAACAGGGACGAGCAGTACTTC
NA	NA	TRBV9	TRBJ1-1	12	CASSVWDKEAFF	TGTGCCAGCAGCGTATGGGACAAGGAAGCTTTCTTT
TRBD1	few	TRBV27	TRBJ1-2	13	CASPKQGDYGYTF	TGTGCCAGCCCCAAACAGGGGGACTATGGCTACACCTTC
NA	few	TRBV5-1	TRBJ2-3	13	CASSVGSTDTQYF	TGCGCCAGCAGCGTCGGGTCCACAGATACGCAGTATTTT
NA	NA	TRBV7-9	TRBJ2-1	14	CASTYFKTGNEQFF	TGTGCCAGCACCTACTTCAAGACGGGGAATGAGCAGTTCTTC
NA	few	TRBV30	TRBJ1-1	13	CAWSGSGYTEAFF	TGTGCCTGGAGTGGTTCGGGATACACTGAAGCTTTCTTT
NA	few	TRBV5-6	TRBJ2-1	13	CASSLLAGDRKFF	TGTGCCAGCAGCCTATTGGCAGGGGATCGGAAGTTCTTC
NA	NA	TRBV18	TRBJ2-7	14	CASSQQGGSYEQYF	TGTGCCAGCTCACAACAGGGTGGGAGCTACGAGCAGTACTTC
NA	few	TRBV7-9	TRBJ1-2	12	CASSLVLDGYTF	TGTGCCAGCAGCTTAGTTCTTGATGGCTACACCTTC
TRBD2	NA	TRBV9	TRBJ2-3	16	CASSVDSAGGIDTQYF	TGTGCCAGCAGCGTAGATTCAGCGGGGGGGATAGATACGCAGTATTTT
NA	once	TRBV7-3	TRBJ2-3	13	CASSLGSTDTQYF	TGTGCCAGCAGCTTAGGCAGCACAGATACGCAGTATTTT
NA	few	TRBV5-1	TRBJ1-2	14	CASSTSTENYGYTF	TGCGCCAGCAGCACTTCGACAGAGAACTATGGCTACACCTTC
TRBD2	few	TRBV5-1	TRBJ2-5	16	CASSFGDSGGQETQYF	TGCGCCAGCAGCTTTGGGGATAGCGGGGGGCAAGAGACCCAGTACTTC
NA	NA	TRBV4-1	TRBJ2-3	13	CASSQDVADTQYF	TGCGCCAGCAGCCAAGATGTGGCAGATACGCAGTATTTT
NA	NA	TRBV29-1	TRBJ2-3	16	CSVRPPDPSGTDTQYF	TGCAGCGTCCGCCCACCAGACCCTAGCGGCACAGATACGCAGTATTTT
TRBD1	NA	TRBV29-1	TRBJ1-1	16	CSVVPYRDRANSEAFF	TGCAGCGTTGTCCCCTACCGGGACAGGGCTAACTCTGAAGCTTTCTTT
NA	NA	TRBV6-5	TRBJ2-3	14	CASKTQGFTDTQYF	TGTGCCAGCAAAACACAGGGTTTCACAGATACGCAGTATTTT
NA	NA	TRBV10-3	TRBJ2-5	13	CAIKRVGQETQYF	TGTGCCATCAAAAGGGTGGGGCAAGAGACCCAGTACTTC
NA	few	TRBV11-3	TRBJ1-1	13	CASSLREGAAAFF	TGTGCCAGCAGCTTAAGGGAGGGAGCAGCTGCTTTCTTT
TRBD2	NA	TRBV6-1	TRBJ2-1	15	CASSIPSGGRNEQFF	TGTGCCAGCAGCATTCCCAGCGGGGGCAGGAATGAGCAGTTCTTC
NA	NA	TRBV5-1	TRBJ1-6	12	CASSTGNSPLHF	TGCGCCAGCAGCACCGGTAATTCACCCCTCCACTTT
NA	NA	TRBV5-1	TRBJ2-3	15	CASSPNLPGQDTQYF	TGCGCCAGCAGCCCCAACCTTCCGGGTCAAGATACGCAGTATTTT